The clone carrying this T cell receptor beta chain was seen only a few times. This specimen belongs to a study of T cells in localized non-small cell lung cancer. The CDR3 has 13 amino acids. V dropped 1 base and J dropped 9 bases, with 10 bases sitting between them. Germline V gene sequence: CDR1 SGHVS, CDR2 FQNEAQ. The repertoire was sequenced with immunoSEQ multiplex PCR; TCRdb's copy has only in-frame clones and lacks some. The repertoire includes 25,000 to 30,000 clones, approximately 83% of them detected once, and approximately 5.3% sits in the top ten. The receptor was isolated from a man between 40 and 75 years old with stage III lung adenocarcinoma. This material consisted of peripheral blood mononuclear cells, taken before any cancer treatment. The chain carries TRBV7-8 and TRBJ2-1; D not resolved. Written as DNA, the CDR3 is TGTGCCAGCAGCTTAGGGGATGCCGGTGAGCAGTTCTTC. It specifies CASSLGDAGEQFF.